The sample holds many counts of the clone carrying this T cell receptor beta chain. This specimen belongs to a study of CD8+CD57+ T cells in acquired aplastic anemia. Study-wide background: An average of approximately 11 million reads for CD4+ cells was obtained from healthy donors.

Genomic DNA constituted the template upon which TCR beta VDJ and CDR3 profiling was performed. TCRdb itself ran the reads through MiXCR, one entry per CDR3 protein. Counted here are roughly 420,000 distinct CDR3 sequences, about 70% occurring once; the ten biggest clones make up 3% to 4.5%. CDR1 is DFQATT, CDR2 SNEGSKA, per germline (reference sequence). The CDR3 sequence is 15 residues long. Trimming left V 0 bases short and J 1 base short, with 9 bases between. The source is a human donor in good health, serving as a control. The V call is TRBV20-1, the J call TRBJ2-2, with a possible D match to TRBD2 (5 bases). Sequencing was carried out using sorted CD4+, CD8+, or CD8+CD57+ T cells (not recorded which) from PBMCs. This CDR3 is CSARDSGGNTGELFF. In DNA, the CDR3 is TGCAGTGCTAGAGATAGTGGAGGGAACACCGGGGAGCTGTTTTTT.